This TCR beta chain was captured by sequencing in a study of human T cells and chemical hapten exposure. In its sample, this clonotype was seen many times. TCRdb passed the RACE reads through MiXCR, listing each CDR3 protein once. The sample includes 300,000 to 400,000 distinct CDR3 sequences, approximately 6.9% of them seen just once. Per the germline V gene, CDR1 is ENHRY and CDR2 is SYGVKD. V was pared by 4 bases and J by 4 bases, with 6 bases of the junction left unmatched. The length of the CDR3 is 15 residues. The sample's time point: patch test 1, 2 weeks after DPC sensitization. The treatment was: therapeutic diphenylcyclopropenone sensitization with weekly scalp DPC.

The receptor comes from a woman between 18 and 29 years old with alopecia areata. Some clones in this sample may be carry-over from other donors' samples. The chain links TRBV10-3 to TRBJ2-5; TRBD2 agrees at 10 bases. The material was whole blood, obtained in connection with sensitization to the hapten diphenylcyclopropenone (DPC). CDR3 coding DNA: TGTGCCATCAGTGTGAGCGGGGGGGCCGTAGAGACCCAGTACTTC. Protein product: CAISVSGGAVETQYF.